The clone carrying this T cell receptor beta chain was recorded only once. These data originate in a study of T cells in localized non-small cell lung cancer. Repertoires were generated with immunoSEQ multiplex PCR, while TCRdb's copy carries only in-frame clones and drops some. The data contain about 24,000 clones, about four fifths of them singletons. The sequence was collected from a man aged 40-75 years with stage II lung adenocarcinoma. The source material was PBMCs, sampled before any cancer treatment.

Here the CDR3 reads CASSPGGGAGLTDTQYF. Here the CDR3 DNA reads TGTGCCAGCAGCCCCGGGGGGGGAGCGGGCCTGACAGATACGCAGTATTTT. The J gene is TRBJ2-3, the V gene TRBV9, with 8 positions matching TRBD2. The germline V gene encodes CDR1 SGDLS and CDR2 YYNGEE. J was trimmed by 3 bases and V by 4 bases; bases with no gene match: 13. CDR3 size: 17 residues.